This T cell receptor (beta chain) appears in the sequencing data of a study of cytomegalovirus exposure and HLA in healthy donors. Study-wide findings and caveats: In most subjects, TCR beta sequences reportedly gave accurate predictions of HLA-A and HLA-B alleles. Testing in vitro showed three CMV-associated chains specific for CMV antigens. A link between a missense DCLRE1C variant and TCR beta V- and J-gene trimming emerged from a later analysis.

The V gene end was trimmed by 4 bases and the J gene end by 1 base; junction bases not matched to a gene: 10. There are 17 residues in the CDR3. Looked up from germline, CDR1 is LGHNA and CDR2 is YSLEER. Primers for the PCR totalled 60 Vbeta and 13 Jbeta. The assay was immunoSEQ multiplex PCR, and TCRdb's table has in-frame clones only and misses some. The sample records approximately 210,000 clones, roughly 79% being singletons. Points on this clone: The antigen remains unidentified.

The rearrangement links TRBV4-3 to TRBJ2-7; 10 positions agree with TRBD2. Specimen: PBMCs. The TCR sequence derives from a male donor in good health and CMV-seronegative. The DNA of the CDR3 is TGCGCCAGCAGCCGGGGGCTAGCGGGGGATACGTCCTACGAGCAGTACTTC. The encoded protein is CASSRGLAGDTSYEQYF.